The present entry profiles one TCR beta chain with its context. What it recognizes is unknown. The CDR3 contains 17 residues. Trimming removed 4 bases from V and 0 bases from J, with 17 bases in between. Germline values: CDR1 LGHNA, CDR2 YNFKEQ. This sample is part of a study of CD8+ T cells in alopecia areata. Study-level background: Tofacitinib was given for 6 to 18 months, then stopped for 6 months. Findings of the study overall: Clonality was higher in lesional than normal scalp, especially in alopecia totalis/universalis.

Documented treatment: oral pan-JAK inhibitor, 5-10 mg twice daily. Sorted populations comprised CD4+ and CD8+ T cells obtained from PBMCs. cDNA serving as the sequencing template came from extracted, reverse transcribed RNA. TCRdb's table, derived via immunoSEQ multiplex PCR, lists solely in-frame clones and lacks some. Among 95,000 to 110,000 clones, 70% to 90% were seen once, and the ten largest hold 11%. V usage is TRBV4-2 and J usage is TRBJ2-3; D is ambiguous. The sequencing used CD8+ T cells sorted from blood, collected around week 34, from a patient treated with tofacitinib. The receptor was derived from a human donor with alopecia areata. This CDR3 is CASSPTPTAVSTDTQYF. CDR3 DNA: TGTGCCAGCAGCCCCACCCCCACGGCCGTTAGCACAGATACGCAGTATTTT.